The 5 T cell receptor beta chains listed next were all sequenced from one sample in a study of cytomegalovirus exposure and HLA in healthy donors. PCR employed 60 Vbeta and 13 Jbeta primers. Sequenced by immunoSEQ multiplex PCR; TCRdb stores in-frame clones only, minus some. The sample shows roughly 130,000 clones, roughly three quarters of them seen only once. The sample consisted of PBMCs. The receptor set was obtained from a female donor in good health and CMV-seronegative.

V gene TRBV5-4 combines with J gene TRBJ1-2; maybe TRBD1 (6 bases). The CDR3 extends over 16 amino acids. The germline V and J ends were trimmed by 1 base and 6 bases, with 19 bases remaining between them. In germline, CDR1 is SGHNT, CDR2 YYREEE (reference sequence). As DNA, the CDR3 is TGTGCCAGCAGCTTGCCGAAACCAGGGGTTAGTGATGGCTACACCTTC. Encoded protein: CASSLPKPGVSDGYTF.

This clone came up a few times. The rearrangement uses TRBV4-3 and TRBJ1-4; the D is unclear. Deletions cut 1 base from V and 8 bases from J, with 17 bases between. The germline CDR1 and CDR2 sequences are LGHNA and YSLEER. The CDR3 totals 16 residues. CDR3 bases: TGCGCCAGCAGCCAAGTCCCCACGGGGTTAGAGGAAAAACTGTTTTTT. Residues: CASSQVPTGLEEKLFF.

This chain links TRBV5-1 with TRBJ2-3; the match to TRBD1 covers 8 bases. Germline-derived CDR1 and CDR2 are SGHRS and YFSETQ. The CDR3 is 15 residues long. Trimming cost V 2 bases and J 1 base; bases outside gene matches: 3. The DNA of the CDR3 is TGCGCCAGCAGCTTCGGACAGGGCGGCACAGATACGCAGTATTTT. Translation gives CASSFGQGGTDTQYF.

The chain is built from TRBV5-8 and TRBJ1-6, with TRBD1 matching 9 bases. Germline loops: CDR1 SGHTS, CDR2 YDEGEE. The CDR3 runs 14 residues. Unmatched junction bases numbered 1, after V lost 0 bases and J lost 9 bases. The CDR3, as DNA: TGTGCCAGCAGCTTGGGACAGGGGGTTTCACCCCTCCACTTT. Encoded protein: CASSLGQGVSPLHF.

This clone was seen a single time. V is TRBV11-2 and J is TRBJ1-2; 7 bases fit TRBD1. CDR1 is SGHAT and CDR2 is FQNNGV in the germline V gene. With 5 bases clipped from V and 1 base from J, the junction kept 7 bases outside the gene matches. The CDR3 covers 15 residues. The CDR3 DNA reads as TGTGCCAGCAGCCAACAGGGGCCTTTTAACTATGGCTACACCTTC. This codes for CASSQQGPFNYGYTF.